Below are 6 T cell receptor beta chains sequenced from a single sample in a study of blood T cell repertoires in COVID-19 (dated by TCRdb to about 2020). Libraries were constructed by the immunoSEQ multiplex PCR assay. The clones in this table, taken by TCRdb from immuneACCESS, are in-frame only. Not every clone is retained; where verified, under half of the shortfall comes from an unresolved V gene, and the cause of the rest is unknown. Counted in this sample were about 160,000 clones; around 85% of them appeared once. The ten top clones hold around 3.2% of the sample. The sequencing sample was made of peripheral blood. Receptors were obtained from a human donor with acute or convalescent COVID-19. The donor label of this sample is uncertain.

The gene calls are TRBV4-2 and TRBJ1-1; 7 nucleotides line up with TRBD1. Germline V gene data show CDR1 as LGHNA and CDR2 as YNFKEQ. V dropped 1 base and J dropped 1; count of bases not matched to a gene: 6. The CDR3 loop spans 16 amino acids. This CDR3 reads CASSQVGTDENTEAFF. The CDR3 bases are TGTGCCAGCAGCCAAGTCGGGACAGACGAGAACACTGAAGCTTTCTTT.

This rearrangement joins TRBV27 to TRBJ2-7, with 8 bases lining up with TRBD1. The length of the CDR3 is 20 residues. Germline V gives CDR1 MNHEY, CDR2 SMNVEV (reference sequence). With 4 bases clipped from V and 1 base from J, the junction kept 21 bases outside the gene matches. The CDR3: CASSSGTGRGGAEASYEQYF. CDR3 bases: TGTGCCAGCAGTTCCGGGACAGGAAGAGGAGGGGCAGAGGCGTCCTACGAGCAGTACTTC.

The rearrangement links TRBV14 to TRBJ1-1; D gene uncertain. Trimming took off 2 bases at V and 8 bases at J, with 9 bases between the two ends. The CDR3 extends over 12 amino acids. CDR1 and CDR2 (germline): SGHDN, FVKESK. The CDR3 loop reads CASSQSLFEAFF. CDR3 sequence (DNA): TGTGCCAGCAGCCAATCACTCTTCGAAGCTTTCTTT.

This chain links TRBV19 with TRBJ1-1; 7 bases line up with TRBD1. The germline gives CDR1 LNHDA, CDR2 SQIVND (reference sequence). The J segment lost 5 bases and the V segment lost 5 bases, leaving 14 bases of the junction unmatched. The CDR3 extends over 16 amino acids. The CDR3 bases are TGTGCCAGTAGTTCGACAGGGATGACCCTAGGAACTGAAGCTTTCTTT. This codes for CASSSTGMTLGTEAFF. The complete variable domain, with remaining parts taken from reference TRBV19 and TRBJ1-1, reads DGGITQSPKYLFRKEGQNVTLSCEQNLNHDAMYWYRQDPGQGLRLIYYSQIVNDFQKGDIAEGYSVSREKKESFPLTVTSAQKNPTAFYLCASSSTGMTLGTEAFFGQGTRLTVV.

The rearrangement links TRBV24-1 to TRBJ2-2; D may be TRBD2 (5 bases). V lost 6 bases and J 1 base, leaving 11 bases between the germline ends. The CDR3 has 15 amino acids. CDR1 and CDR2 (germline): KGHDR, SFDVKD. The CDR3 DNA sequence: TGTGCCACCAGTCAACAAGGACTGAACACCGGGGAGCTGTTTTTT. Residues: CATSQQGLNTGELFF.

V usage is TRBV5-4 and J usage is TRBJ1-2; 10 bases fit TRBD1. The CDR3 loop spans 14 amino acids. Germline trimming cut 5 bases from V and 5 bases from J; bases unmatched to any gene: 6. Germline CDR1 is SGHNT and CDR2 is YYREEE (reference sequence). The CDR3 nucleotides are TGTGCCAGCAGTTTTCGGGACAGGGGATATGGCTACACCTTC. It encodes CASSFRDRGYGYTF.